This T cell receptor beta chain was sequenced for a study of control samples from healthy donors and cancer patients. Sequencing used immunoSEQ multiplex PCR; TCRdb keeps in-frame clones, though not all of them. There are over 110,000 clones in the sample; over 85% occur only once, and 11% lies in the top ten. CDR1 is MNHNS, CDR2 SASEGT, per germline. J gave up 2 bases and V 8 bases, and 7 bases lay outside the gene matches. The CDR3 sequence is 14 residues long. The source of this sequence is a man younger than 45 in good health. The gene calls are TRBV6-1 and TRBJ2-5; 8 positions match TRBD1. The sequencing input was blood. The CDR3, as DNA: TGTGCCAGCTCCCAGAGGGACAGGCAAGAGACCCAGTACTTC. Its translation is CASSQRDRQETQYF.